The rows below give T cell receptor beta chains drawn from one sample of a study of cytomegalovirus exposure and HLA in healthy donors. The repertoire was sequenced with immunoSEQ multiplex PCR; TCRdb's copy has only in-frame clones and lacks some. The table has about 190,000 clones, 74% seen once. The sample comprised PBMCs. Every receptor here comes from a woman aged 25-40 years in good health and CMV-seropositive. Both conserved end residues are part of each CDR3. The order of the fields is V gene, J gene, D gene, clone size, CDR3 DNA, CDR3 protein. D genes are given only for firm matches. Clone size is given for some rows only: seen once, a few or many times, or a class if the clone is expanded.

V: TRBV7-9; J: TRBJ2-1; D: TRBD2; size: NA; DNA: TGTGCCAGCAGCTCCCCGGGACTAGCGAGCAATGAGCAGTTCTTC; CDR3: CASSSPGLASNEQFF
V: TRBV5-1; J: TRBJ2-7; D: NA; size: NA; DNA: TGCGCCAGCAGCTTGGTGGGAGGCGTCGAGCAGTACTTC; CDR3: CASSLVGGVEQYF
V: TRBV6-1; J: TRBJ1-1; D: NA; size: few; DNA: TGTGCCAGCACAGGAAAGAACACTGAAGCTTTCTTT; CDR3: CASTGKNTEAFF
V: TRBV27; J: TRBJ1-5; D: NA; size: few; DNA: TGTGCCAGCAGTTTGTCTCCCTCGGGGAGCAATCAGCCCCAGCATTTT; CDR3: CASSLSPSGSNQPQHF
V: TRBV9; J: TRBJ2-7; D: NA; size: once; DNA: TGTGCCAGCAGCGCAAGACTAGACGTGGCCGACGAGCAGTACTTC; CDR3: CASSARLDVADEQYF
V: TRBV27; J: TRBJ2-7; D: NA; size: NA; DNA: TGTGCCAGCAGTTTAGGCGTAATGGACTACCCTAACGAGCAGTACTTC; CDR3: CASSLGVMDYPNEQYF
V: TRBV2; J: TRBJ2-5; D: NA; size: few; DNA: TGTGCCAGCAGCCGTATCGAAGAGACCCAGTACTTC; CDR3: CASSRIEETQYF
V: TRBV7-9; J: TRBJ2-1; D: TRBD2; size: NA; DNA: TGTGCCAGCAGCTCAAACCTAGCGGGAGAGCAGTTCTTC; CDR3: CASSSNLAGEQFF
V: TRBV28; J: TRBJ1-2; D: NA; size: NA; DNA: TGTGCCAGCAGTTTAAGGGGAGGGACTGACTATGGCTACACCTTC; CDR3: CASSLRGGTDYGYTF
V: TRBV5-4; J: TRBJ1-1; D: NA; size: NA; DNA: TGTGCCAGCAGCTTGGTACCCGGCGGAGAAGCTTTCTTT; CDR3: CASSLVPGGEAFF
V: TRBV10-2; J: TRBJ2-3; D: TRBD1; size: NA; DNA: TGCGCCAGCAGTCGGACAGGGAGGACAGATACGCAGTATTTT; CDR3: CASSRTGRTDTQYF
V: TRBV5-5; J: TRBJ1-1; D: TRBD1; size: NA; DNA: TGTGCCAGCAGCTCGTCACAGGGGGATAACACTGAAGCTTTCTTT; CDR3: CASSSSQGDNTEAFF
V: TRBV5-4; J: TRBJ2-1; D: TRBD2; size: NA; DNA: TGTGCCAGCAGCTTAGCCGGGACTACCGATGAGCAGTTCTTC; CDR3: CASSLAGTTDEQFF
V: TRBV6-5; J: TRBJ1-4; D: NA; size: NA; DNA: TGTGCCAGCAGTGCTCGCGGGGATCTTAATGAAAAACTGTTTTTT; CDR3: CASSARGDLNEKLFF
V: TRBV27; J: TRBJ2-3; D: TRBD2; size: NA; DNA: TGTGCCAGCAGTTTATACACCGGACTAGCGGGAGGAGATACGCAGTATTTT; CDR3: CASSLYTGLAGGDTQYF
V: TRBV5-1; J: TRBJ2-2; D: NA; size: NA; DNA: TGCGCCAGCAGCTTGGCCAGCGGGAACACCGGGGAGCTGTTTTTT; CDR3: CASSLASGNTGELFF
V: TRBV6-6; J: TRBJ2-7; D: TRBD1; size: NA; DNA: TGTGCCAGCAGTTTGACAGGGTTGTACGAGCAGTACTTC; CDR3: CASSLTGLYEQYF
V: TRBV28; J: TRBJ2-1; D: TRBD2; size: NA; DNA: TGTGCCAGCAGTTTTGAGGGCCTAGCGGGAGTTGGGGATGAGCAGTTCTTC; CDR3: CASSFEGLAGVGDEQFF
V: TRBV6-5; J: TRBJ2-7; D: NA; size: NA; DNA: TGTGCCAGCAGTTACTCAAAAACTCATACCTACGAGCAGTACTTC; CDR3: CASSYSKTHTYEQYF
V: TRBV6-5; J: TRBJ1-2; D: NA; size: NA; DNA: TGTGCCAGCAAACGGGTAGCCAGTAACTATGGCTACACCTTC; CDR3: CASKRVASNYGYTF
V: TRBV28; J: TRBJ2-7; D: TRBD2; size: NA; DNA: TGTGCCAGCAGTTTAGCGGGAGGCTACGAGCAGTACTTC; CDR3: CASSLAGGYEQYF
V: TRBV5-1; J: TRBJ2-1; D: NA; size: once; DNA: TGCGCCAGCAGCTTGGTACTTGGAGGTGAGCAGTTCTTC; CDR3: CASSLVLGGEQFF
V: TRBV7-9; J: TRBJ1-1; D: NA; size: NA; DNA: TGTGCCAGCAGCTTAGGAGCCAACACTGAAGCTTTCTTT; CDR3: CASSLGANTEAFF
V: TRBV19; J: TRBJ2-1; D: TRBD2; size: NA; DNA: TGTGCCAGTAGCACTAGCGTCAGGAATGAGCAGTTCTTC; CDR3: CASSTSVRNEQFF
V: TRBV6-1; J: TRBJ1-4; D: NA; size: NA; DNA: TGTGCCAGCAGTGACGCGGGACTGACTAATGAAAAACTGTTTTTT; CDR3: CASSDAGLTNEKLFF
V: TRBV4-1; J: TRBJ1-3; D: NA; size: NA; DNA: TGCGCCAGCAGCCACGGGGGAGGGTCGGACACCATATATTTT; CDR3: CASSHGGGSDTIYF
V: TRBV5-1; J: TRBJ1-4; D: NA; size: NA; DNA: TGCGCCAGCAGCTTCAGGGACGCGGGGGAAAAACTGTTTTTT; CDR3: CASSFRDAGEKLFF
V: TRBV5-1; J: TRBJ2-2; D: NA; size: once; DNA: TGCGCCAGCAGCTTGGCCCAGGGAGGCACCGGGGAGCTGTTTTTT; CDR3: CASSLAQGGTGELFF
V: TRBV6-4; J: TRBJ2-2; D: TRBD2; size: NA; DNA: TGTGCCAGCAGTGAAACTGGACTAGCGGGCGGGGAGCTGTTTTTT; CDR3: CASSETGLAGGELFF
V: TRBV14; J: TRBJ2-5; D: NA; size: NA; DNA: TGTGCCAGCAGCCAAGTTACAGGCGGAGAGACCCAGTACTTC; CDR3: CASSQVTGGETQYF
V: TRBV5-1; J: TRBJ1-5; D: NA; size: NA; DNA: TGCGCCAGCAGCTTGGTTCCAGGCAATCAGCCCCAGCATTTT; CDR3: CASSLVPGNQPQHF
V: TRBV21-1; J: TRBJ2-7; D: NA; size: NA; DNA: TGTGCCAGCAGCAATGGGACTAGCGGGATAGGCGAGCAGTACTTC; CDR3: CASSNGTSGIGEQYF
V: TRBV13; J: TRBJ2-6; D: TRBD2; size: few; DNA: TGTGCCAGCAGCGTAGGAGGACTAGCGGGTCCCTCTGGGGCCAACGTCCTGACTTTC; CDR3: CASSVGGLAGPSGANVLTF
V: TRBV5-6; J: TRBJ2-7; D: NA; size: few; DNA: TGTGCCAGCAGCCTCACCCTAGCCGTATCCTACGAGCAGTACTTC; CDR3: CASSLTLAVSYEQYF
V: TRBV6-1; J: TRBJ2-2; D: TRBD1; size: few; DNA: TGTGCCAGCAGTGGACAGGGGACCACCGGGGAGCTGTTTTTT; CDR3: CASSGQGTTGELFF
V: TRBV7-8; J: TRBJ2-1; D: TRBD2; size: NA; DNA: TGTGCCAGCAGCTTAGCGAGGACTAGCGGCTACAATGAGCAGTTCTTC; CDR3: CASSLARTSGYNEQFF
V: TRBV7-8; J: TRBJ2-7; D: TRBD1; size: once; DNA: TGTGCCAGCAGGTTGGTTACCGGGACAGATGCCTACGAGCAGTACTTC; CDR3: CASRLVTGTDAYEQYF
V: TRBV19; J: TRBJ1-5; D: NA; size: NA; DNA: TGTGCCAGTAGTATCACAGACGGCTACAATCAGCCCCAGCATTTT; CDR3: CASSITDGYNQPQHF
V: TRBV5-6; J: TRBJ2-7; D: TRBD1; size: NA; DNA: TGTGCCAGCAGTCTTGACAGGGGTGAGCAGTACTTC; CDR3: CASSLDRGEQYF
V: TRBV12-5; J: TRBJ2-3; D: NA; size: NA; DNA: TGTGCTAGTGGTTTGCCGACGTGGAAGCGGAGCACAGATACGCAGTATTTT; CDR3: CASGLPTWKRSTDTQYF
V: TRBV5-1; J: TRBJ2-1; D: NA; size: NA; DNA: TGCGCCAGCAATCTTGACTCCTTCCGCTCCTACAATGAGCAGTTCTTC; CDR3: CASNLDSFRSYNEQFF